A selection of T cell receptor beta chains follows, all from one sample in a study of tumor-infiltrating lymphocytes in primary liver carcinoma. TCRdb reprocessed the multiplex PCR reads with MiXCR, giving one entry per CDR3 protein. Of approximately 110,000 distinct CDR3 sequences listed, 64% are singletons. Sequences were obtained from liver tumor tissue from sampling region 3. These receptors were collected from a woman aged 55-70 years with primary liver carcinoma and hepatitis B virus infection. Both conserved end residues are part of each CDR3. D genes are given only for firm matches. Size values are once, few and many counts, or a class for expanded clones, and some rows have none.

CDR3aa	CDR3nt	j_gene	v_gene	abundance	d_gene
CASSYTRTNTDTQYF	TGTGCCAGCAGTTATACTAGGACTAACACAGACACGCAGTATTTT	TRBJ2-3	TRBV6-5	NA	NA
CASSYAGTSAGELFF	TGTGCCAGCAGTTACGCCGGGACTAGCGCCGGGGAGCTGTTTTTT	TRBJ2-2	TRBV6-5	NA	TRBD2
CASNYSSTSGPKNVQYF	TGTGCCAGCAATTATTCCTCCACTAGCGGCCCCAAAAACGTTCAGTACTTC	TRBJ2-4	TRBV6-5	once	TRBD2
CVSSETSGSHNEQFF	TGTGTCAGCAGTGAAACTAGCGGGAGCCACAATGAGCAGTTCTTC	TRBJ2-1	TRBV6-1	NA	TRBD2
CSASRGQGNTEAFF	TGCAGTGCCTCCCGGGGACAGGGGAACACTGAAGCTTTCTTT	TRBJ1-1	TRBV20-1	NA	TRBD1
CASSLAGGADGQFF	TGTGCCAGTAGCTTAGCGGGTGGGGCTGATGGGCAGTTCTTC	TRBJ2-1	TRBV7-8	NA	TRBD2
CASSATRGGQYNELFF	TGTGCCAGCAGCGCGACTAGGGGAGGCCAGTACAATGAGCTGTTCTTC	TRBJ2-1	TRBV11-3	NA	NA
CASSLGRGNNQPQHF	TGTGCCAGCAGTTTGGGGAGGGGGAACAATCAGCCCCAGCATTTT	TRBJ1-5	TRBV28	few	NA
CASSLMSGSSYNEQSF	TGTGCCAGCAGTTTAATGAGCGGGAGCTCCTACAATGAGCAGTCCTTC	TRBJ2-1	TRBV28	NA	TRBD2
CASSMGWGRNEQFF	TGTGCCAGTAGTATGGGTTGGGGGCGCAATGAGCAGTTCTTC	TRBJ2-1	TRBV19	NA	NA
CASSPQGETAFF	TGTGCCAGCAGTCCCCAGGGGGAGACGGCGTTCTTC	TRBJ2-1	TRBV28	many	TRBD1
CASSPRLAVSTDTHYF	TGCGCCAGCAGCCCCCGACTAGCGGTTAGCACAGATACGCACTATTTT	TRBJ2-3	TRBV5-1	NA	TRBD2
CASSPNRDGVGYTF	TGTGCCAGCAGCCCTAACCGGGACGGCGTAGGCTACACCTTC	TRBJ1-2	TRBV6-6	many	NA
CASSLGMEGASGYTF	TGTGCCAGCAGCTTAGGGATGGAGGGGGCGAGTGGCTACACCTTC	TRBJ1-2	TRBV7-9	many	TRBD1
CAISNQGALTEAFF	TGTGCCATCAGTAACCAGGGGGCCCTGACTGAAGCTTTCTTT	TRBJ1-1	TRBV10-3	many	TRBD1
CASSLTSQPQHF	TGTGCCAGCAGTTTGACCAGTCAGCCCCAGCATTTT	TRBJ1-5	TRBV28	few	NA
CASSPGQFRSPLHF	TGTGCCAGCAGCCCCGGACAGTTCCGTTCACCCCTCCACTTT	TRBJ1-6	TRBV7-2	few	NA
CASSEGSLHEQYF	TGTGCCAGCAGTGAGGGGTCACTGCACGAGCAGTACTTC	TRBJ2-7	TRBV25-1	NA	NA
CSVLTGIGTQYF	TGCAGCGTTTTAACAGGGATCGGGACCCAGTACTTC	TRBJ2-5	TRBV29-1	once	NA
CASGLESGPGEQYF	TGTGCCAGCGGCTTGGAGAGTGGACCGGGGGAGCAGTATTTT	TRBJ2-3	TRBV11-2	few	NA